Below, 2 T cell receptor beta chains from the same sample are listed, as sequenced in a study of shared clonotypes between healthy human individuals. CD45RO-negative cells were positively selected for CCR7, leaving out terminally differentiated effector memory CD45RA+ cells. This table comes from immunoSEQ multiplex PCR, and its TCRdb copy is limited to in-frame clones, with some not included. In the table there are nearly 2 million clones, just under 95% of which are singletons. The sequenced sample consisted of naive CD8+ T cells sorted from blood. The receptors here all came from a young man in good health.

The chain couples TRBV27 to TRBJ1-5; D is undetermined. CDR1 and CDR2 (germline): MNHEY, SMNVEV (reference sequence). There are 15 residues in the CDR3. Between the trimmed V and J ends, which lost 2 bases and 5 bases, there was a span of 13 bases. The CDR3 sequence: CASSLQVPKDQPQHF. The CDR3 DNA sequence: TGTGCCAGCAGTTTACAGGTCCCCAAGGATCAGCCCCAGCATTTT.

The rearrangement uses TRBV6-5 and TRBJ2-7; D is unclear. CDR3 size: 13 residues. Trimming shortened V by 4 bases and J by 2 bases, and 9 bases separated the two germline ends. Germline values: CDR1 MNHEY, CDR2 SVGAGI. Here the CDR3 reads CASSFDPTYEQYF. CDR3 nucleotides: TGTGCCAGCAGTTTCGACCCTACCTACGAGCAGTACTTC.